The entry below describes one TCR beta chain. This sample stems from a study of blood T cell repertoires in COVID-19. Study summary: PBMCs, B-cell-depleted T cells, or T cells provided the cDNA or gDNA that made up the material.

TCRdb's copy holds only in-frame clones and misses some; the assay was immunoSEQ multiplex PCR. There are 350,000 to 450,000 clones in the sample; about 87% occur only once, and 2% to 2.5% lies in the top ten. This CDR3 has 16 amino acids. J gave up 7 bases and V 7 bases, and 14 bases lay outside the gene matches. CDR1 is LNHNV, CDR2 YYDKDF, per germline (reference sequence). This TCR came from a woman aged 60-75 years with COVID-19, enrolled during active disease. What was sequenced was peripheral blood. V is TRBV15 and J is TRBJ2-1; 9 nucleotides match TRBD2. The DNA of the CDR3 is TGTGCCACCACCACAGGGGAGCGGGGGGCCGGGAATGAGCAGTTCTTC. Translating it yields CATTTGERGAGNEQFF. Variable domain in full (rest from reference TRBV15 and TRBJ2-1): DAMVIQNPRYQVTQFGKPVTLSCSQTLNHNVMYWYQQKSSQAPKLLFHYYDKDFNNEADTPDNFQSRRPNTSFCFLDIRSPGLGDTAMYLCATTTGERGAGNEQFFGPGTRLTVL.